The entry below gives a single T cell receptor (beta chain) sequence along with its context. In its sample, this clonotype was seen many times. No cognate antigen has been identified for it. No qualities accompany the bases; no much larger clone lies one base away. Library construction relied on multiplex PCR. For sequencing, an Illumina HiSeq 4000 was employed. CDR3 regions were amplified by Arm-PCR with iRepertoire HTBI primers to construct TCR beta libraries. Before sequencing, the PCR products underwent gel purification. As for the original processing: Across samples, roughly 60 TRBV and approximately 15 TRBJ segments were identified and used for gene usage analysis of CDR3 amino acid clonotypes. Filtered high-quality paired reads were merged into contigs using COPE and FqMerger. BLAST was used to align contigs to IMGT TRBV, TRBD and TRBJ reference genes, and CDR3 was defined according to IMGT. Clonotypes above 0.1% frequency were classified as highly expanded clones. Shannon entropy served as the measure of repertoire diversity, while the Gini coefficient captured V-J evenness. Clonotypes shared by more than one individual were considered public. TCRdb trimmed the raw reads at Q25, called clones with MiXCR and kept productive beta chains. Under each unique CDR3 protein, matching rows form one entry showing the most common genes and DNA. Here the V and J calls rest on TCRdb's processing, not on the authors' analysis. The sample data list 300,000 to 500,000 distinct CDR3 sequences, and about a fifth of these were observed just once. Less than 25% of the sample comes from the top ten.

The trim is 5 bases for V and 4 bases for J, with a gap of 12 bases between the germline ends. The CDR3 sequence holds 13 residues, the cysteine and phenylalanine included. Kept here is only the CDR3 DNA, which spans 39 bases and is read in frame from base 1. CDR1 and CDR2, looked up from the germline V gene, are SGHVS and FQNEAQ. This sample is part of a study of regulatory T cells in long-lasting Graves disease (dated by TCRdb to 2020 to 2023). Looking at the study overall: Persistent Graves' disease was defined as antithyroid drug treatment for over 5 years with persistently positive TSH receptor autoantibodies. Peripheral blood TCR sequencing and RNA sequencing compared persistent Graves' disease patients with newly diagnosed Graves' disease patients. A total of roughly 35 samples were covered by TCR sequencing, comprising roughly 13 persistent and around 20 newly diagnosed Graves' disease patients. The study was registered as a clinical trial and conducted in China. Antithyroid drugs had been taken for roughly 10 years on average by persistent Graves' disease patients in the clinical cohort.

The paper's findings and limits, for the study overall: Only peripheral blood was studied, because thyroid tissue, the primary lesion, was inaccessible. Only the TCR beta chain was sequenced and analyzed. A larger number of public clonotypes was shared among persistent patients (over 2,500) than among newly diagnosed patients (around 970). As a limitation, the authors acknowledged that the small sample size may reduce accuracy. Compared with newly diagnosed patients, persistent Graves' disease patients had lower TCR Shannon entropy and fewer highly expanded clones, which suggests clonal expansion. Preferential use of TRBV28, TRBJ1-2 and TRBJ2-5 was observed in persistent disease, whereas TRBV20-1 and TRBJ2-1 were favored in newly diagnosed disease.

This specimen's time point label, per the study, means: persistent/refractory GD, antithyroid drugs over 5 years with positive TRAb. For both TCR sequencing and RNA sequencing, RNA was extracted from PBMCs in TRIzol. The diagnosis of Graves' disease followed American Thyroid Association guidelines. The patients came from an endocrinology department in Xi'an, China. Each patient gave approximately 8.8 milliliters of peripheral blood, collected in an EDTA anticoagulant tube. Ficoll Paque Plus density gradient separation was used to isolate PBMCs, and no further T cell sorting was performed. An Agilent 2100 Bioanalyzer and agarose gel were used to check RNA quality, while a NanoDrop 2000 measured RNA concentration.

The chain uses TRBV7-8 and TRBJ2-7, with the D call perhaps TRBD1 or TRBD2, each one matching 5 bases. This receptor was identified in a female donor with Graves disease. The source material was peripheral blood mononuclear cells (PBMCs), sampled when the disease was refractory, from a patient treated with antithyroid drugs. The sequenced DNA is TGTGCCAGCAGCGACGGGGACCTTTACGAGCAGTACTTC. This is translated as CASSDGDLYEQYF.